The sample holds many counts of the clone carrying this TCR beta chain. The antigen is undetermined. The sample is drawn from a study of regulatory T cells in long-lasting Graves disease. Time point described: newly diagnosed GD, antithyroid drugs for less than 3 months. The TCR library was made from RNA that had been extracted from PBMCs in TRIzol. Library construction for TCR beta used iRepertoire HTBI primers and Arm-PCR of CDR3 regions. TCRdb reprocessed the multiplex PCR reads via MiXCR and lists one record per CDR3 protein. The table shows about 380,000 distinct CDR3 sequences, with 15% to 18% occurring only once. Germline CDR1 is SNHLY and CDR2 is FYNNEI. V was cut by 8 bases and J by 5 bases, with 21 bases left in between. The CDR3 contains 16 residues. Study outcomes and limitations: TCR diversity in persistent Graves' patients was below that of newly diagnosed ones.

This specimen consisted of peripheral blood mononuclear cells (PBMCs), obtained at new diagnosis, from a patient treated with antithyroid drugs. The rearrangement uses TRBV2 and TRBJ1-4, with D perhaps matching TRBD1 (5 bases). The receptor's source is a female donor with Graves disease. As DNA, the CDR3 is TGTGCCAGCTCTTCGGGGTCGGGGCGGGGCAATGAAAAACTGTTTTTT. It specifies CASSSGSGRGNEKLFF.